The clone carrying this TCR beta chain was detected only a few times. Its antigen is as yet unknown. Time point specified: sample taken at primary tumor resection. Unsorted tumor, nontumor lung tissue or cryopreserved PBMC supplied the whole RNA. TCRdb reprocessed the 5' RACE reads with MiXCR, giving one entry per CDR3 protein. This table has about 47,000 distinct CDR3 sequences, roughly 10% appearing once. The sample belongs to a study of spatial heterogeneity in lung cancer. Whole-study context: Detection consistently yielded more beta chains than alpha chains. Findings and caveats of the study: Among blood samples, ubiquitous expanded tumor TCRs appeared more at resection than at follow-up.

V was shortened by 0 bases and J by 6 bases, with 3 bases between the two germline ends. This CDR3 contains 12 residues. The germline V gene encodes CDR1 SGHRS and CDR2 YFSETQ. The specimen comprised PBMCs, sampled at surgery. The chain carries TRBV5-1 and TRBJ1-4; D ambiguous. This clonotype originated in a female donor with early-stage non-small cell lung cancer. CDR3 sequence reads: CASSLEDEKLFF. CDR3 in DNA: TGCGCCAGCAGCTTGGAGGATGAAAAACTGTTTTTT. The variable domain in full, with the rest retrieved from reference TRBV5-1 and TRBJ1-4, is KAGVTQTPRYLIKTRGQQVTLSCSPISGHRSVSWYQQTPGQGLQFLFEYFSETQRNKGNFPGRFSGRQFSNSRSEMNVSTLELGDSALYLCASSLEDEKLFFGSGTQLSVL.